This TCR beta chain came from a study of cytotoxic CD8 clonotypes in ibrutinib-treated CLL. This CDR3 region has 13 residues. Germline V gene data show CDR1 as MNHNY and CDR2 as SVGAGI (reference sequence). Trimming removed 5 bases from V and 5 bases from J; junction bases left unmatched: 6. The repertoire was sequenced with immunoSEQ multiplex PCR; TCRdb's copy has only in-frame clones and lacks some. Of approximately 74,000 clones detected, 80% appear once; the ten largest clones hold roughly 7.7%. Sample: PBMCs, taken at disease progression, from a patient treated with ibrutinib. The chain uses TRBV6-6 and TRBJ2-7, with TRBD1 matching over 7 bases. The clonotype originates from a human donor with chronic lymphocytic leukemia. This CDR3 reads CASSRDRPNEQYF. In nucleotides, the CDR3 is TGTGCCAGCAGTCGGGACAGACCTAACGAGCAGTACTTC.